The source of this T cell receptor beta chain is a study of T cell repertoires in ileal Crohn's disease. At the level of the study: Surgery for a complication: stricturing in roughly 61%, penetrating in about 40%.

As to this clone: The antigen remains unidentified.

V lost 2 bases, J lost 0 bases, and 7 bases stayed unmatched. This CDR3 is built from 16 residues. Germline V gene sequence: CDR1 SEHNR, CDR2 FQNEAQ (reference sequence). Libraries were prepared by immunoSEQ multiplex PCR; TCRdb keeps only in-frame clonotypes and omits some of them. Of more than 12,000 clones listed, approximately 70% are singletons. Study results and limitations: Active smokers at surgery had more clonal expansions than non-smokers.

The chain employs TRBV7-9 and TRBJ2-7; 7 bases match TRBD2. Specimen: ileal tissue. The sequence was obtained from an adult with Crohn's disease. The CDR3 is CASSLSLALSSYEQYF. DNA for the CDR3: TGTGCCAGCAGCTTATCACTAGCGTTGAGCTCCTACGAGCAGTACTTC.